This is a list of T cell receptor beta chains from one sample in a study of shared clonotypes between healthy human individuals. The table came from immunoSEQ multiplex PCR; TCRdb's copy has only in-frame clones and leaves some out. Altogether about 2.3 million clones are present, around 93% being singletons, with the ten largest covering more than 0.35%. Sequencing was done on a sample of naive CD4+ T cells from PBMCs. These receptors all come from a man in his late teens or twenties in good health. Some clones in this sample may be carry-over from other donors' samples. Both conserved end residues are part of each CDR3. D genes are given only for firm matches. Not all rows give a size; the values are once, few, many and, for expanded clones, a class.

NA,TRBJ1-1,NA,TRBV6-1,TGTGCCAGCAGTGAGCGCCCGAACACTGAAGCTTTCTTT,CASSERPNTEAFF
NA,TRBJ2-3,NA,TRBV7-2,TGTGCCAGCAGCCCCCAAGCGGGCGCAGCAGATACGCAGTATTTT,CASSPQAGAADTQYF
NA,TRBJ2-7,NA,TRBV7-9,TGTGCCAGCAGCTTGGCCTCCCAGGTGGAGCAGTACTTC,CASSLASQVEQYF
TRBD1,TRBJ2-5,NA,TRBV7-2,TGTGCCAGCAGCTTACCCACAGGGGAAGAGACCCAGTACTTC,CASSLPTGEETQYF
NA,TRBJ1-3,NA,TRBV18,TGTGCCAGCTCACGCTCGCGAGGTATTGCAAACACCATATATTTT,CASSRSRGIANTIYF
NA,TRBJ1-2,NA,TRBV28,TGTGCCAGCAGTTTAAAGCTCGAGTATTCGGGGATCCGCTACACCTTC,CASSLKLEYSGIRYTF
TRBD1,TRBJ1-5,NA,TRBV2,TGTGCCAGCAGTGAAGACGAGACAGGGGGCTTCAATCAGCCCCAGCATTTT,CASSEDETGGFNQPQHF
TRBD1,TRBJ1-3,few,TRBV5-8,TGTGCCAGCAGCGCGGACAGGGCAAGAAACACCATATATTTT,CASSADRARNTIYF
TRBD2,TRBJ2-7,NA,TRBV6-1,TGTGCCAGCGTCATCCCGGGACTAGCGAGGGAGCAGTACTTC,CASVIPGLAREQYF
TRBD1,TRBJ2-3,NA,TRBV27,TGTGCCAGCAGTTCGGACAGGGGTACGCAGTATTTT,CASSSDRGTQYF
NA,TRBJ1-1,NA,TRBV4-1,TGCGCCAGCAGCCGGGGACCTGAAGCTTTCTTT,CASSRGPEAFF
TRBD2,TRBJ2-5,NA,TRBV5-6,TGTGCCAGCAGCTTCTTTGGCCTAGCGGGAGGATTCCGCCAAGAGACCCAGTACTTC,CASSFFGLAGGFRQETQYF
TRBD1,TRBJ1-6,NA,TRBV6-6,TGTGCCAGCAGTACCGGGACAGCTAATTTCCACTTT,CASSTGTANFHF
TRBD1,TRBJ1-2,NA,TRBV27,TGTGCCAGCAGCTTACTCCGGGACAGGGTTTACTATGGCTACACCTTC,CASSLLRDRVYYGYTF
TRBD1,TRBJ2-5,NA,TRBV5-1,TGCGCCAGCAGCTTCGGACAGGGTTTTGAGACCCAGTACTTC,CASSFGQGFETQYF
TRBD2,TRBJ2-7,NA,TRBV5-1,TGCGCCAGCAGCAAGGGAGGGGTTGTAAGCGAGCAGTACTTC,CASSKGGVVSEQYF
NA,TRBJ2-1,NA,TRBV19,TGTGCCAGTAGTATTGCTCGCGGGCCTAACAATGAGCAGTTCTTC,CASSIARGPNNEQFF
NA,TRBJ2-7,NA,TRBV9,TGTGCCAGCAGCGTAGCTACAGGCGCCTCCTACGAGCAGTACTTC,CASSVATGASYEQYF
TRBD2,TRBJ2-7,NA,TRBV7-6,TGTGCCAGCAGCTTATCTAGCGGGGGTACCTACGAGCAGTACTTC,CASSLSSGGTYEQYF
TRBD2,TRBJ2-5,NA,TRBV7-2,TGTGCCAGCAGCTTAGGGCGGGCGGGGGAAGAGACCCAGTACTTC,CASSLGRAGEETQYF
NA,TRBJ1-1,NA,TRBV7-2,TGTGCCAGCAGCTTAGGGGTCCAGACTGAAGCTTTCTTT,CASSLGVQTEAFF
TRBD1,TRBJ1-1,NA,TRBV28,TGTGCCAGCAGCATCTTGACAGGGGGGAACACTGAAGCTTTCTTT,CASSILTGGNTEAFF
NA,TRBJ2-3,NA,TRBV29-1,TGCAGCGTTGGTGCAAGGTTACTAGATACGCAGTATTTT,CSVGARLLDTQYF
NA,TRBJ2-7,NA,TRBV29-1,TGCAGCGTCACCGGGACTTCCAACACGAAGCAGTACTTC,CSVTGTSNTKQYF
NA,TRBJ1-5,NA,TRBV5-1,TGCGCCAGCAGCTTGGATCCGGCAGGGGAAGTTCAAAATCAGCCCCAGCATTTT,CASSLDPAGEVQNQPQHF
TRBD1,TRBJ2-5,NA,TRBV5-1,TGCGCCAGCAGCTCTCAGACAGGGGGATTTAGAGAGACCCAGTACTTC,CASSSQTGGFRETQYF
NA,TRBJ1-5,NA,TRBV28,TGTGCCAGCAGTTTATACAGGGAACAGCCCCAGCATTTT,CASSLYREQPQHF
NA,TRBJ2-7,NA,TRBV4-2,TGTGCCAGCAGCCAAGACCAGGGGATACGGTACTTC,CASSQDQGIRYF
NA,TRBJ2-7,NA,TRBV9,TGTGCCAGCAGCGCCACAGCGGTCTCCTACGAGCAGTACTTC,CASSATAVSYEQYF
TRBD1,TRBJ1-4,NA,TRBV2,TGTGCCAGCAGTTTGGACAGGGGGGAACTGTTTTTT,CASSLDRGELFF
NA,TRBJ1-1,once,TRBV5-1,TGCGCCAGCAGCTTGGGCCCGGGGGACACTGAAGCTTTCTTT,CASSLGPGDTEAFF